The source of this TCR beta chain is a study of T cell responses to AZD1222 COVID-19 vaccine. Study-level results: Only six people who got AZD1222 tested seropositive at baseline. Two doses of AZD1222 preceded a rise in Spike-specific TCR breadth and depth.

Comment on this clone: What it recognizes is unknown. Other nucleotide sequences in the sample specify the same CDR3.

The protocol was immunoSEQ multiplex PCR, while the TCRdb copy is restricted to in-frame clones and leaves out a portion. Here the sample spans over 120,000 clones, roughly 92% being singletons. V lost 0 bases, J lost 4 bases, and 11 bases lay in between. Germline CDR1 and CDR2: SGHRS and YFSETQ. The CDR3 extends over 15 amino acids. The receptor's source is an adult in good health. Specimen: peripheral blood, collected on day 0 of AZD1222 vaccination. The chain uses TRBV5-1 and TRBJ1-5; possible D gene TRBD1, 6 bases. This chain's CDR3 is CASSLDGQPNQPQHF. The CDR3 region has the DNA TGCGCCAGCAGCTTGGACGGACAGCCTAATCAGCCCCAGCATTTT.